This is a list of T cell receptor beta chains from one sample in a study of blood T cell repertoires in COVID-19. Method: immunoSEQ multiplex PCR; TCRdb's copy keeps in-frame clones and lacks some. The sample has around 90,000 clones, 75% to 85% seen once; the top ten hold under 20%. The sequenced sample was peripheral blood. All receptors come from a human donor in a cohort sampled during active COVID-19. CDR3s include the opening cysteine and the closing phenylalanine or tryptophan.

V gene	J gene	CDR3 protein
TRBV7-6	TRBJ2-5	CASSLGTTEQETQYF
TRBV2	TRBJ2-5	CASSSYSGRAETQYF
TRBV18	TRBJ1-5	CASSPAGDQPQHF
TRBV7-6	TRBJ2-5	CASSAVPPGQGRETQYF
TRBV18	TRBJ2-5	CASLPGTGGRAQETQYF
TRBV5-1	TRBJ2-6	CASSRGQGFSGANVLTF
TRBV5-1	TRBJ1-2	CASSLSAGMSANYGYTF
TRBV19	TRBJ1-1	CATRDRGTEAFF
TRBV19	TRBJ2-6	CASSVRLVLNPGANVLTF
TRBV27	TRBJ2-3	CASTLPGAGDGPDTQYF
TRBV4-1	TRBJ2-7	CASSQAGTSGYEQYF
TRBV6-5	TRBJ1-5	CASSPTGTNNQPQHF
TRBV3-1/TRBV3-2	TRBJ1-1	CASSQTGESTEAFF
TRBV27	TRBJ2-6	CASSLSRARAGANVLTF
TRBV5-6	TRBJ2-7	CASSLGRRDTLLREQYF
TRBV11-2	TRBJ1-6	CASSFRGPSLHF
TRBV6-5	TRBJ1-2	CASSYSGGAPLYGYTF
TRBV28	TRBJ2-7	CARTGLAYEQYF
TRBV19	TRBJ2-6	CASSMTPGSPGANVLTF
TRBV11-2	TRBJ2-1	CASSFGVPEQFF
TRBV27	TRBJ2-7	CASSTRGSSYEQYF
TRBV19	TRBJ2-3	CASSIGSGGDTQYF
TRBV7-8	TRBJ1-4	CASSLGFNRDRGEKLFF
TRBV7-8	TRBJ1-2	CASSLEGTEYGYTF
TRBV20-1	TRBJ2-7	CSAGGTDISASYEQYF
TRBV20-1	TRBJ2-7	CSASSGTGFSYEQYF
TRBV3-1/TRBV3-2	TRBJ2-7	CASSQDRAGAWEQYF
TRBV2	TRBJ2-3	CASSEGGRAQFPQYF
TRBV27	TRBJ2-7	CASSNGLTSSYEQYF
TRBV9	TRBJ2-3	CASSVGASGPQDTQYF
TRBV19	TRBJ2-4	CASMSGRTKNIQYF
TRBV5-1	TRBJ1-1	CASSAQGARITEAFF
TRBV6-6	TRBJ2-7	CASSPGTSYHEQYF
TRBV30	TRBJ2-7	CAWSKTYPYEQYF
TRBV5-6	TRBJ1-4	CASSLRGSLFF
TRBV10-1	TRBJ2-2	CASTGTSNTGELFF
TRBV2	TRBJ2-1	CASRGTGTYNEQFF
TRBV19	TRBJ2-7	CASSFGLAGAYEQYF
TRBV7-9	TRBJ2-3	CASTKNPGTGTDTQYF
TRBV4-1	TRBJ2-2	CASRPLGGGNTGELFF
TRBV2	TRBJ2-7	CASGQSSYEQYF
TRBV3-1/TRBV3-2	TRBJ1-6	CASRWPEGDF
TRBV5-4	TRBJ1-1	CASSPGDQGKAFF
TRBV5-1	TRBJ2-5	CASSSTGGLRETQYF
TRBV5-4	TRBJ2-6	CASSFGLAGVSGANVLTF
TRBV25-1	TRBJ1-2	CASSGQGAYYGYTF
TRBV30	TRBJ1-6	CAWSEQNSPLHF
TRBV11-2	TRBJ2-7	CASSQQGGIYEQYF
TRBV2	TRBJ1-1	CASSLLGDSTEAFF
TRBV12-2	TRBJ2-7	CASRPRTGRSYEQYF